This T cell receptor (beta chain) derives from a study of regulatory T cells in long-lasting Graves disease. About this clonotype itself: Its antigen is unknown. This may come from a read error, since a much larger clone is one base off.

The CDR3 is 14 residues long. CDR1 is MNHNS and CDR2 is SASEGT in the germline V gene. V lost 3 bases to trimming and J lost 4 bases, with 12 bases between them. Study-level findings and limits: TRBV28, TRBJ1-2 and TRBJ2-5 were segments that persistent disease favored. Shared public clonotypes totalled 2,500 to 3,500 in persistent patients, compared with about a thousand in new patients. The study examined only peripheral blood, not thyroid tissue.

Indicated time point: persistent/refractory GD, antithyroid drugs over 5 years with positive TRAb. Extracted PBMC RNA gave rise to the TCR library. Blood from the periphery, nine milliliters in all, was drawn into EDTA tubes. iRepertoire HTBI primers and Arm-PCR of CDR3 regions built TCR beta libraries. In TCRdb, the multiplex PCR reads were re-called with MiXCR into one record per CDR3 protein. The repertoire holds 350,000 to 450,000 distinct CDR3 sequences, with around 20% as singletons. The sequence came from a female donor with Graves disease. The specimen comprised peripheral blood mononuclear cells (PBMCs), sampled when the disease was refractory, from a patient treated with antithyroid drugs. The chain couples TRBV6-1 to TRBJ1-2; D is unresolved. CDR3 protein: CASSDVQMSYGYTF. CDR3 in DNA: TGTGCCAGCAGTGACGTTCAGATGAGCTATGGCTACACCTTC.